These 30 T cell receptor beta chains were sequenced from one sample in a study of cytomegalovirus exposure and HLA in healthy donors (dated by TCRdb to the late 2010s). Library preparation used the immunoSEQ multiplex PCR assay. For the multiplex PCR, a mixture combining 60 forward primers for TCR Vbeta segments and 13 reverse primers for TCR Jbeta segments was used. TCRdb stores this immuneACCESS table with in-frame sequences only. Part of the clones is absent; in the studies checked, under half of the shortfall reflects unresolved V genes, and no reason is known for the rest. The sample yields over 150,000 clones; about 78% were counted once. Jointly, the top ten make up under 15% of the sample. Sequenced input: PBMCs. All receptors come from a woman aged 50 to 65 in good health and CMV-seropositive.

This chain links TRBV29-1 with TRBJ2-7; TRBD1 aligns across 8 bases. The CDR3 length is 12 residues. CDR1 and CDR2 (germline): SQVTM, ANQGSEA. V was pared by 6 bases and J by 1 base, with 2 bases of the junction left unmatched. The CDR3 nucleotides are TGCAGCGTGAGGACAGGGTCCTACGAGCAGTACTTC. Amino acids: CSVRTGSYEQYF.

V is TRBV5-6 and J is TRBJ1-5; D gene unclear. Germline V gene data show CDR1 as SGHDT and CDR2 as YYEEEE. V shed 1 base and J shed 2 bases, with 10 bases lying between them. The CDR3 runs 15 residues. As DNA, the CDR3 is TGTGCCAGCAGCTTGCAGTGGTCTGGCAATCAGCCCCAGCATTTT. It specifies CASSLQWSGNQPQHF.

This chain joins TRBV5-1 and TRBJ2-7, with 10 bases fitting TRBD1. Looked up from germline, CDR1 is SGHRS and CDR2 is YFSETQ. CDR3 length: 13 residues. V gave up 4 bases and J gave up 5 bases; unmatched junction bases: 3. CDR3 nucleotide sequence: TGCGCCAGCAGCAGGGACAGGGGTGACGAGCAGTACTTC. Protein sequence: CASSRDRGDEQYF.

The CDR3 DNA is TGTGCCAGCAGCCCCAGACAGGTCCTCTCTGGAAACACCATATATTTT. As protein: CASSPRQVLSGNTIYF. This chain uses TRBV9 with TRBJ1-3, with D possibly TRBD1 on 6 matching bases. The CDR3 is made up of 16 amino acids. CDR1 and CDR2 from the germline V gene are SGDLS and YYNGEE. With 4 bases removed from V and 0 bases from J, the gap between germline ends came to 14 bases.

This chain connects TRBV30 to TRBJ2-1; TRBD2 matches at 9 bases. The germline CDR1 and CDR2 sequences are GTSNPN and SVGIG (reference sequence). The CDR3 has 13 amino acids. The ends lost 0 bases at V and 9 bases at J; junction bases unmatched: 3. CDR3 sequence: CAWSVGGGGEQFF. CDR3 nucleotide sequence: TGTGCCTGGAGTGTCGGCGGGGGGGGTGAGCAGTTCTTC.

The chain combines TRBV25-1 with TRBJ1-4; D might be TRBD1 (5 bases). Trimming shortened V by 4 bases and J by 4 bases, and 13 bases separated the two germline ends. The CDR3 contains 15 residues. Germline-derived CDR1 and CDR2 are MGHDK and SYGVNS. CDR3 in amino acids: CASSGAGYGNEKLFF. CDR3 in DNA: TGTGCCAGCAGTGGGGCAGGGTATGGTAATGAAAAACTGTTTTTT.

V gene TRBV11-2 combines with J gene TRBJ2-5; TRBD2 matches 7 bases. Trimming at V came to 3 bases and at J to 1 base, leaving 8 bases not matched to a gene. This CDR3 has 16 residues. In germline, CDR1 is SGHAT, CDR2 FQNNGV. The CDR3 region has the DNA TGTGCCAGCAGCTTCCAGGGAGGGGTCAGCCAAGAGACCCAGTACTTC. Translated, it gives CASSFQGGVSQETQYF.

This rearrangement joins TRBV6-1 to TRBJ1-2, with D possibly being TRBD1 (6 bases). Trimming removed 11 bases from V and 3 bases from J, with 19 bases in between. The CDR3 loop spans 14 amino acids. CDR1 is MNHNS and CDR2 is SASEGT in the germline V gene. CDR3 DNA: TGTGCCTCCTATCCCAGGGGTGGGTACTATGGCTACACCTTC. The encoded protein is CASYPRGGYYGYTF.

This CDR3 reads CASSEFLRVEAFF. The CDR3 region has the DNA TGTGCCAGCAGTGAATTTCTGAGGGTAGAAGCTTTCTTT. This sequence joins TRBV2 and TRBJ1-1; D unresolved. V was trimmed by 2 bases and J by 8 bases, leaving 12 bases between them. The germline V gene has CDR1 SNHLY and CDR2 FYNNEI. CDR3 length equals 13 residues.

The chain couples TRBV7-9 to TRBJ1-4; 7 bases map to TRBD1. V shed 1 base and J 10 bases; nucleotides not matched to a gene: 9. The CDR3 runs to 15 residues. CDR1 and CDR2 from the germline V gene are SEHNR and FQNEAQ (reference sequence). CDR3 in DNA: TGTGCCAGCAGCTTAGATCGGACAGGTGATGGAAAACTGTTTTTT. It codes for CASSLDRTGDGKLFF.

The genes are TRBV5-1 and TRBJ1-1; perhaps TRBD1 as D (6 bases). Germline loops: CDR1 SGHRS, CDR2 YFSETQ. V shed 3 bases and J shed 0 bases, with 12 bases lying between them. The CDR3 runs to 15 residues. The CDR3 nucleotides are TGCGCCAGCAGCTCACAGGGAATGGTGAACACTGAAGCTTTCTTT. Residues: CASSSQGMVNTEAFF.

V gene TRBV29-1 combines with J gene TRBJ2-3; 8 bases map to TRBD2. Germline CDR1 and CDR2: SQVTM and ANQGSEA. Unmatched junction bases numbered 13, after V lost 3 bases and J lost 2 bases. This CDR3 contains 17 residues. CDR3 protein: CSVDGHQAGGHTDTQYF. Written as DNA, the CDR3 is TGCAGCGTTGACGGTCATCAGGCGGGGGGCCACACAGATACGCAGTATTTT.

The chain employs TRBV7-9 and TRBJ2-7; 7 bases agree with TRBD1. With 2 bases clipped from V and 2 bases from J, the junction kept 3 bases outside the gene matches. This CDR3 comprises 14 residues. Per germline, CDR1 SEHNR and CDR2 FQNEAQ (reference sequence). The chain's CDR3 is CASSLKGGPYEQYF. The CDR3 coding sequence is TGTGCCAGCAGCTTAAAAGGGGGCCCCTACGAGCAGTACTTC.

The V and J genes are TRBV18 and TRBJ2-1; a weak D match, TRBD1 (7 bases). CDR3 length equals 13 residues. V was shortened by 2 bases and J by 10 bases, with 12 bases between the two germline ends. Germline CDR1 and CDR2: KGHSH and LQKENI. The DNA of the CDR3 is TGTGCCAGCTCACCAGCAGGGGGGTACGAGCAGTTCTTC. It translates to CASSPAGGYEQFF.

This clone was seen just once. V usage is TRBV6-5 and J usage is TRBJ1-2, with D hard to call. The V gene's germline CDR1 is MNHEY and CDR2 SVGAGI. Between the trimmed V and J ends, which lost 5 bases and 0 bases, there was a span of 10 bases. This CDR3 comprises 14 residues. The CDR3, as DNA: TGTGCCAGCAGTCCCTCCCCAGCTAACTATGGCTACACCTTC. As protein: CASSPSPANYGYTF.

The chain has TRBV6-6 and TRBJ2-1, with 9 bases aligning to TRBD2. CDR3 size: 15 residues. The ends lost 6 bases at V and 6 bases at J; junction bases unmatched: 9. Germline assignment: CDR1 MNHNY and CDR2 SVGAGI (reference sequence). CDR3 region: CASSSSGGRGNEQFF. Here the CDR3 DNA reads TGTGCCAGCAGCTCCAGCGGGGGGAGAGGCAATGAGCAGTTCTTC.

This chain uses TRBV7-2 with TRBJ1-1; 7 nucleotides align to TRBD1. The CDR3 contains 13 residues. V gave up 4 bases and J gave up 4 bases; unmatched junction bases: 3. From germline, CDR1 is SGHTA and CDR2 FQGNSA. CDR3 DNA: TGTGCCAGCAGCTGGAGACAGGGCACTGAAGCTTTCTTT. This translates into CASSWRQGTEAFF.

For the CDR3, the DNA is TGTGCCAGCAGCTTGTGGGACGGGGGGTTGACCGGGGAGCTGTTTTTT. This encodes CASSLWDGGLTGELFF. The J gene is TRBJ2-2, the V gene TRBV5-4, with TRBD2 matching over 7 bases. This CDR3 contains 16 residues. The J segment lost 5 bases and the V segment lost 1 base, leaving 8 bases of the junction unmatched. CDR1 SGHNT and CDR2 YYREEE come from the germline V gene (reference sequence).

The chain combines TRBV13 with TRBJ2-7; weak D call: TRBD1 (5 bases). The germline V and J ends were trimmed by 5 bases and 0 bases, with 14 bases remaining between them. Per the germline V gene, CDR1 is PRHDT and CDR2 is FYEKMQ (reference sequence). This CDR3 contains 15 residues. In DNA, the CDR3 is TGTGCCAGCAGCACCAGACAGAGACTCTCCTACGAGCAGTACTTC. This codes for CASSTRQRLSYEQYF.

The chain is built from TRBV7-8 and TRBJ1-2; the D is unclear. Germline CDR1 reads SGHVS; CDR2 reads FQNEAQ. V lost 0 bases to trimming and J lost 7 bases, with 12 bases between them. The CDR3 is made up of 14 amino acids. This CDR3 is CASSLARATGGYTF. CDR3 DNA: TGTGCCAGCAGCTTAGCGAGGGCGACGGGTGGCTACACCTTC. The whole variable domain, remainder taken from reference TRBV7-8 and TRBJ1-2, is GAGVSQSPRYKVAKRGQDVALRCDPISGHVSLFWYQQALGQGPEFLTYFQNEAQLDKSGLPSDRFFAERPEGSVSTLKIQRTQQEDSAVYLCASSLARATGGYTFGSGTRLTVV.

About this clone: Compared with germline, one end of the junction differs, possibly owing to a read error. The rearrangement uses TRBV2 and TRBJ2-1; 7 bases line up with TRBD2. Germline assignment: CDR1 SNHLY and CDR2 FYNNEI. The CDR3 runs to 16 residues. The CDR3 nucleotides are TGTACCAGCTCCCGGGACCCGGGGGGACTCTACAATGAGCAGTTCTTC. As protein: CTSSRDPGGLYNEQFF.

This chain joins TRBV11-2 and TRBJ1-1; possible D gene TRBD1, 5 bases. The CDR3 covers 14 residues. Between the trimmed V and J ends, which lost 2 bases and 7 bases, there was a span of 14 bases. Germline lookup yields CDR1 SGHAT and CDR2 FQNNGV. CDR3 in amino acids: CASSLTGGRLEAFF. The CDR3 DNA is TGTGCCAGCAGCTTAACAGGTGGGCGGCTTGAAGCTTTCTTT.

The rearrangement uses TRBV9 and TRBJ2-1; a weak D match, TRBD1 (6 bases). V was shortened by 4 bases and J by 7 bases, with 15 bases between the two germline ends. The germline gives CDR1 SGDLS, CDR2 YYNGEE. CDR3 size: 14 residues. The DNA for the CDR3 is TGTGCCAGCAGCCCCAACGTGAGGGGGAATGAGCAGTTCTTC. This codes for CASSPNVRGNEQFF.

The chain uses TRBV18 and TRBJ2-3, with 11 nucleotides matching TRBD1. This CDR3 has 15 amino acids. After removal of 5 bases from V and 3 bases from J, the junction contained 4 bases not matched to a gene. Per the germline V gene, CDR1 is KGHSH and CDR2 is LQKENI. The CDR3 DNA reads TGTGCCAGCTCATCCGGACAGGGGGCAACAGATACGCAGTATTTT. This gives the protein CASSSGQGATDTQYF.

This chain uses TRBV7-9 with TRBJ2-3, with 9 bases aligning to TRBD2. The CDR3 has 16 residues. The V segment lost 3 bases and the J segment 3 bases; nucleotides outside the gene matches: 7. Per the germline V gene, CDR1 is SEHNR and CDR2 is FQNEAQ (reference sequence). CDR3: CASSLWRGGQTDTQYF. The CDR3 region has the DNA TGTGCCAGCAGCTTGTGGCGGGGGGGCCAAACAGATACGCAGTATTTT.

This clone has just a few counts. The rearrangement links TRBV5-4 to TRBJ2-3; D is perhaps TRBD2 (5 bases). Germline V gene data show CDR1 as SGHNT and CDR2 as YYREEE (reference sequence). V lost 0 bases, J lost 5 bases, and 7 bases lay in between. The CDR3 extends over 13 amino acids. In nucleotides, the CDR3 is TGTGCCAGCAGCTTGGCCGGAGGAGATACGCAGTATTTT. Protein sequence: CASSLAGGDTQYF.

The chain combines TRBV7-6 with TRBJ1-6, with TRBD1 matching over 7 bases. Looked up from germline, CDR1 is SGHVS and CDR2 is FNYEAQ. The CDR3 has 15 residues. V dropped 5 bases and J dropped 10; count of bases not matched to a gene: 11. The CDR3 protein is CASSVTGQRDSPLHF. The CDR3 nucleotides are TGTGCCAGCAGCGTCACGGGACAGCGAGACTCACCCCTCCACTTT.

This clone was counted a single time. V and J are TRBV7-3 and TRBJ2-3; 8 bases are a match to TRBD2. V lost 3 bases and J lost 1; bases outside the gene matches: 9. CDR3 length equals 17 residues. The germline V gene has CDR1 SGHTA and CDR2 FQGTGA. Here the CDR3 reads CASSLGVRGEGTDTQYF. As DNA, the CDR3 is TGTGCCAGCAGCTTGGGCGTGCGGGGGGAGGGCACAGATACGCAGTATTTT.

V gene TRBV19 combines with J gene TRBJ1-2; 7 nucleotides line up with TRBD1. Germline V CDR1 and CDR2: LNHDA, SQIVND (reference sequence). The CDR3 is made up of 14 amino acids. J lost 2 bases, V lost 7 bases, and 7 bases had no gene match. CDR3 nucleotides: TGTGCCAGTACGGACAGGCGCCCGAACTATGGCTACACCTTC. It codes for CASTDRRPNYGYTF. Full variable domain (outside the CDR3, taken from reference TRBV19 and TRBJ1-2): DGGITQSPKYLFRKEGQNVTLSCEQNLNHDAMYWYRQDPGQGLRLIYYSQIVNDFQKGDIAEGYSVSREKKESFPLTVTSAQKNPTAFYLCASTDRRPNYGYTFGSGTRLTVV.

J is TRBJ1-1 and V is TRBV30; TRBD1 is a possible D gene (5 bases). Germline V CDR1 and CDR2: GTSNPN, SVGIG (reference sequence). This CDR3 contains 12 residues. Trimming removed 7 bases at V and 0 bases at J, with 9 bases between. This CDR3 is CASKTVNTEAFF. In DNA, the CDR3 is TGTGCCTCCAAGACAGTGAACACTGAAGCTTTCTTT.